Below are 3 T cell receptor beta chains sequenced from a single sample in a study of blood T cell repertoires in COVID-19. Sequenced by immunoSEQ multiplex PCR; TCRdb stores in-frame clones only, minus some. This table holds approximately 160,000 clones, 70% to 85% found once. The sample was peripheral blood. The receptors were sampled from a man aged 55 to 69 who had recovered from COVID-19.

This chain joins TRBV30 and TRBJ2-5; 7 bases fit TRBD1. J gave up 7 bases and V 5 bases, and 13 bases lay outside the gene matches. The CDR3 is 14 residues long. Per germline, CDR1 GTSNPN and CDR2 SVGIG (reference sequence). CDR3 loop: CAWEQGRTGRTQYF. DNA of the CDR3: TGTGCCTGGGAACAGGGGCGGACGGGTCGGACCCAGTACTTC.

The chain is built from TRBV29-1 and TRBJ1-4; TRBD1 might be the D (5 bases). The germline gives CDR1 SQVTM, CDR2 ANQGSEA. The CDR3 contains 14 residues. The ends were cut back, 2 bases at V and 7 bases at J, with 14 bases in the middle. In DNA form, the CDR3 reads TGCAGCGTTGAATTGTCCAGGGTACCTGAAAAACTGTTTTTT. Amino acids: CSVELSRVPEKLFF. The full variable domain, with the rest looked up from reference TRBV29-1 and TRBJ1-4, is SAVISQKPSRDICQRGTSLTIQCQVDSQVTMMFWYRQQPGQSLTLIATANQGSEATYESGFVIDKFPISRPNLTFSTLTVSNMSPEDSSIYLCSVELSRVPEKLFFGSGTQLSVL.

The CDR3 sequence is CASSQRSYEQYF. The CDR3 nucleotides are TGCGCCAGCAGCCAACGGAGCTACGAGCAGTACTTC. This rearrangement joins TRBV5-1 to TRBJ2-7; D gene ambiguous. Germline V gives CDR1 SGHRS, CDR2 YFSETQ. V gave up 4 bases and J gave up 3 bases, with 8 bases separating them. The CDR3 runs 12 residues.